These 20 T cell receptor beta chains originate from one sample sequenced in a study of early T cells in non-severe SARS-CoV-2 infection. MiXCR, applied by TCRdb to the 5' RACE reads, yields one record per CDR3 protein. The sample shows approximately 27,000 distinct CDR3 sequences, roughly 5.8% of them seen only once. The sequencing sample was made of whole blood. These TCRs come from an adult who was a healthcare worker with PCR-confirmed SARS-CoV-2 infection or an uninfected control (not recorded which).

This clonotype was seen ten or more times. The chain couples TRBV29-1 to TRBJ2-7; a weak D match, TRBD1 (6 bases). V lost 0 bases and J 2 bases, leaving 17 bases between the germline ends. CDR3 length: 16 amino acids. Germline values: CDR1 SQVTM, CDR2 ANQGSEA. The DNA of the CDR3 is TGCAGCGTTGAAGATCTTCCCCCGACAGGTCCCTACGAGCAGTACTTC. Protein product: CSVEDLPPTGPYEQYF.

The chain employs TRBV29-1 and TRBJ1-1; D unclear. Per germline, CDR1 SQVTM and CDR2 ANQGSEA. V lost 3 bases and J 2 bases, leaving 13 bases between the germline ends. The CDR3 runs 14 residues. The CDR3 coding sequence is TGCAGCGTTGAGCGACCGGCGGTTAACACTGAAGCTTTCTTT. Protein product: CSVERPAVNTEAFF.

This clonotype was seen only a few times. The chain is built from TRBV7-9 and TRBJ2-6, with 9 bases aligning to TRBD1. Losses at the gene ends were 2 bases for V and 0 bases for J; bases not matched to a gene: 5. The CDR3 is 18 residues long. Looked up from germline, CDR1 is SEHNR and CDR2 is FQNEAQ (reference sequence). The CDR3 region is CASSLFGTGFSGANVLTF. The CDR3 DNA is TGTGCCAGCAGCTTATTCGGGACAGGGTTCTCTGGGGCCAACGTCCTGACTTTC.

In its sample, this clonotype was seen many times. The chain employs TRBV5-8 and TRBJ2-3; 13 bases line up with TRBD2. The germline V gene encodes CDR1 SGHTS and CDR2 YDEGEE. The CDR3 sequence is 16 residues long. J was trimmed by 4 bases and V by 2 bases; bases with no gene match: 4. The CDR3 DNA reads as TGTGCCAGCAGCTTCACCGGGACTAGCGGGGCAGATACGCAGTATTTT. It yields the protein CASSFTGTSGADTQYF.

This clonotype was observed at least ten times. The chain is built from TRBV5-1 and TRBJ2-3; TRBD1 aligns across 8 bases. The ends lost 4 bases at V and 4 bases at J; junction bases unmatched: 14. CDR1 and CDR2 (germline): SGHRS, YFSETQ. This CDR3 comprises 17 residues. For the CDR3, the DNA is TGCGCCAGCAGCCCCGCCCGGGACAGGTCGATTGCAGATACGCAGTATTTT. It translates to CASSPARDRSIADTQYF.

This clonotype was seen repeatedly, ten times or more. The chain's CDR3 is CASSLRTGSPPDTQYF. The CDR3 DNA is TGCGCCAGCAGCTTGCGTACCGGGAGCCCCCCAGATACGCAGTATTTT. The rearrangement joins TRBV5-1 to TRBJ2-3, with D tentatively TRBD2 (6 bases). Germline V CDR1 and CDR2: SGHRS, YFSETQ. The germline V and J ends were trimmed by 1 base and 4 bases, with 16 bases remaining between them. This CDR3 has 16 amino acids.

This clonotype was seen a handful of times. The chain is built from TRBV2 and TRBJ2-5; D is tentatively TRBD1 or TRBD2 (6 bases each). V lost 2 bases, J lost 5 bases, and 12 bases lay in between. The CDR3 extends over 14 amino acids. CDR1 is SNHLY and CDR2 is FYNNEI in the germline V gene. The CDR3 reads CASSERGVVETQYF. CDR3 in DNA: TGTGCCAGCAGTGAAAGGGGGGTCGTGGAGACCCAGTACTTC.

Many counts were recorded for this clonotype. The chain links TRBV20-1 to TRBJ2-7, with TRBD2 matching 13 bases. The CDR3 runs to 16 residues. Germline assignment: CDR1 DFQATT and CDR2 SNEGSKA (reference sequence). V lost 0 bases and J lost 3; bases outside the gene matches: 5. CDR3 DNA: TGCAGTGCTAGAGATGCCCGGACTAGCGGGAGCTACGAGCAGTACTTC. As protein: CSARDARTSGSYEQYF.

This clonotype has ten or more counts. The chain is built from TRBV7-2 and TRBJ1-2; D gene ambiguous. V was cut by 2 bases and J by 4 bases, with 8 bases left in between. The CDR3 contains 13 residues. Germline lookup yields CDR1 SGHTA and CDR2 FQGNSA. CDR3 DNA sequence: TGTGCCAGCAGCTTATGGCAAGGCTATGGCTACACCTTC. Its translation is CASSLWQGYGYTF.

This chain uses TRBV20-1 with TRBJ2-7; 8 positions agree with TRBD1. The CDR3 is made up of 14 amino acids. V dropped 1 base and J dropped 2; count of bases not matched to a gene: 4. Germline V gene lookup returns CDR1 DFQATT and CDR2 SNEGSKA (reference sequence). The CDR3 sequence: CSARVVTGAYEQYF. The CDR3 coding sequence is TGCAGTGCTAGAGTGGTGACAGGGGCCTACGAGCAGTACTTC.

This clonotype was detected many times. J is TRBJ2-5 and V is TRBV4-1, with D hard to call. V shed 0 bases and J shed 6 bases, with 8 bases lying between them. In germline, CDR1 is MGHRA, CDR2 YSYEKL. This CDR3 is 13 amino acids long. Here the CDR3 DNA reads TGCGCCAGCAGCCAAGAGTTGGTACAGACCCAGTACTTC. Residues: CASSQELVQTQYF.

Many counts were recorded for this clonotype. V is TRBV11-3 and J is TRBJ2-1, with D uncertain. The CDR3 contains 15 residues. The V end lost 0 bases, the J end lost 0 bases, and 6 bases lay between the germline ends. CDR1 is SGHNT, CDR2 YENEEA, per germline. The CDR3 here is CASSLDWGSYNEQFF. The DNA of the CDR3 is TGTGCCAGCAGCTTAGACTGGGGCTCCTACAATGAGCAGTTCTTC.

In its sample, this clonotype was seen many times. The chain carries TRBV29-1 and TRBJ2-7; 13 bases line up with TRBD2. CDR3 length: 16 amino acids. V gave up 0 bases and J gave up 6 bases; unmatched junction bases: 8. In germline, CDR1 is SQVTM, CDR2 ANQGSEA. The CDR3 spells CSVEETPLAGGSEQYF. Here the CDR3 DNA reads TGCAGCGTTGAAGAAACCCCACTAGCGGGAGGGAGCGAGCAGTACTTC.

This clonotype was seen ten or more times. This chain joins TRBV7-9 and TRBJ2-1; perhaps TRBD1 as D (6 bases). Germline values: CDR1 SEHNR, CDR2 FQNEAQ (reference sequence). The ends were cut back, 0 bases at V and 5 bases at J, with 8 bases in the middle. This CDR3 region has 14 residues. This CDR3 reads CASSLAGHDNEQFF. The CDR3 DNA reads TGTGCCAGCAGCTTAGCGGGACACGACAATGAGCAGTTCTTC.

Ten or more counts support this clonotype. The genes are TRBV21-1 and TRBJ2-7. TRBV21-1 is labeled a pseudogene. The CDR3 runs 10 residues. CDR3: CASSYTEQYF. Here the CDR3 DNA reads TGTGCCAGCTCGTACACGGAGCAGTACTTC.

This clonotype was seen repeatedly, ten times or more. The V and J genes are TRBV25-1 and TRBJ2-5, with D possibly matching TRBD2 (5 bases). Germline CDR1 MGHDK, CDR2 SYGVNS. This CDR3 region has 15 residues. V lost 3 bases to trimming and J lost 1 base, with 12 bases between them. CDR3 bases: TGTGCCAGCAGTGACGGGATCATGGGCCAAGAGACCCAGTACTTC. Protein: CASSDGIMGQETQYF.

This chain uses TRBV20-1 with TRBJ1-3, with D perhaps matching TRBD1 (6 bases). V lost 5 bases and J 2 bases, leaving 10 bases between the germline ends. The CDR3 contains 13 residues. Looked up from germline, CDR1 is DFQATT and CDR2 is SNEGSKA (reference sequence). The CDR3 DNA follows: TGCAGTGCTTTACAGGGAGCTGGAAACACCATATATTTT. The encoded protein is CSALQGAGNTIYF.

The J gene is TRBJ2-1, the V gene TRBV7-8; D possibly corresponds to TRBD1 (5 bases). From germline, CDR1 is SGHVS and CDR2 FQNEAQ. Trimming removed 5 bases at V and 9 bases at J, with 20 bases between. The CDR3 is made up of 15 amino acids. CDR3: CASSPDIGRRGEQFF. CDR3 bases: TGTGCCAGCAGCCCCGACATCGGCCGAAGGGGTGAGCAGTTCTTC.

This clonotype was picked up many times. V gene TRBV11-1 combines with J gene TRBJ1-1; the D gene is possibly TRBD1 (5 bases). The CDR3 length is 14 residues. The V and J ends lost 10 bases and 4 bases respectively, with 19 bases between them. The germline CDR1 and CDR2 sequences are SGHAT and FQDESV (reference sequence). CDR3 amino acids: CATHRSRVRTEAFF. CDR3 sequence (DNA): TGTGCCACCCACCGGAGCAGGGTGCGCACTGAAGCTTTCTTT.

This clonotype was seen repeatedly, ten times or more. The V gene is TRBV24-1, the J gene TRBJ2-5; 11 bases fit TRBD1. Per germline, CDR1 KGHDR and CDR2 SFDVKD. The CDR3 is 15 residues long. V dropped 3 bases and J dropped 5; count of bases not matched to a gene: 4. The CDR3 spells CATSDRGQGEETQYF. In nucleotides, the CDR3 is TGTGCCACCAGTGATAGGGGACAGGGGGAGGAGACCCAGTACTTC.